The 30 T cell receptor beta chains presented below share a single source sample, sequenced in a study of T cell responses to AZD1222 COVID-19 vaccine. The repertoire was sequenced with immunoSEQ multiplex PCR; TCRdb's copy has only in-frame clones and lacks some. The data show around 69,000 clones, with 80% to 85% seen just once and under 7.5% held by the top ten. The sequenced sample was peripheral blood, obtained on day 0 of AZD1222 vaccination. The receptors were sampled from an adult in good health.

The chain couples TRBV19 to TRBJ2-1; 12 bases match TRBD2. The CDR3 runs to 13 residues. CDR1 is LNHDA and CDR2 is SQIVND in the germline V gene (reference sequence). The V and J ends lost 10 bases and 6 bases, in that order; junction bases with no gene match: 4. The CDR3 loop reads CATRGLAGNEQFF. The CDR3 region has the DNA TGTGCCACCCGGGGACTAGCGGGCAATGAGCAGTTCTTC.

The chain links TRBV4-2 to TRBJ2-7, with 8 positions matching TRBD1. The V gene's germline CDR1 is LGHNA and CDR2 YNFKEQ. Trimming at V came to 10 bases and at J to 4 bases, leaving 24 bases not matched to a gene. The CDR3 runs 18 residues. CDR3 nucleotides: TGTGCCACCCCCCAAGACGACTGGGGGACAGGCAAACCTTACGAGCAGTACTTC. Encoded protein: CATPQDDWGTGKPYEQYF.

The gene calls are TRBV10-3 and TRBJ1-1; D might be TRBD1 (5 bases). V was clipped by 3 bases and J by 10 bases, with 15 bases between them. The CDR3 is 13 residues long. CDR1 and CDR2 from the germline V gene are ENHRY and SYGVKD. This CDR3 reads CAISDGQGVPAFF. In DNA, the CDR3 is TGTGCCATCAGTGATGGGCAGGGAGTGCCAGCTTTCTTT.

V usage is TRBV19 and J usage is TRBJ1-2; no reliable D call. Germline CDR1 is LNHDA and CDR2 is SQIVND (reference sequence). This CDR3 comprises 14 residues. Deletions cut 7 bases from V and 3 bases from J, with 15 bases between. The CDR3 region is CASTPTEIYYGYTF. The CDR3, as DNA: TGTGCCAGTACCCCCACCGAGATATACTATGGCTACACCTTC.

The V and J genes are TRBV5-4 and TRBJ1-1; possible D gene TRBD1, 5 bases. Trimming took off 0 bases at V and 0 bases at J, with 9 bases between the two ends. The CDR3 covers 15 residues. Germline lookup yields CDR1 SGHNT and CDR2 YYREEE (reference sequence). This chain's CDR3 is CASSLGGTLNTEAFF. CDR3 sequence (DNA): TGTGCCAGCAGCTTGGGGGGGACGTTGAACACTGAAGCTTTCTTT.

The chain couples TRBV9 to TRBJ1-6; 10 nucleotides agree with TRBD1. V shed 3 bases, J shed 7 bases, and the junction held 13 bases outside the gene matches. The germline CDR1 and CDR2 sequences are SGDLS and YYNGEE. The CDR3 length is 18 residues. CDR3: CASSANHIGTGDNSPLHF. CDR3 nucleotides: TGTGCCAGCAGCGCTAACCACATCGGGACAGGGGACAATTCACCCCTCCACTTT.

The gene calls are TRBV6-2 or TRBV6-3 and TRBJ1-5; D perhaps matches TRBD1 (6 bases). Looked up from germline, CDR1 is MNHEY and CDR2 is SVGEGT. CDR3 length: 13 residues. Trimming stripped 6 bases from V and 7 bases from J, with 13 bases between. CDR3 loop: CASSLQGWQPQHF. As DNA, the CDR3 is TGTGCCAGCAGCCTACAGGGTTGGCAGCCCCAGCATTTT.

This sequence joins TRBV6-2 or TRBV6-3 and TRBJ2-7; D is unresolved. CDR3 length: 13 residues. Trimming shortened V by 7 bases and J by 5 bases, and 15 bases separated the two germline ends. Germline V CDR1 and CDR2: MNHEY, SVGEGT. Written as DNA, the CDR3 is TGTGCCAGCACCCCTGTAGGCGGAGACGAGCAGTACTTC. This translates into CASTPVGGDEQYF.

This clone was detected only once. The CDR3 DNA is TGCGCCAGCAGCTCCACAGGGGGCCTGTATGGCTACACCTTC. It specifies CASSSTGGLYGYTF. The rearrangement joins TRBV5-1 to TRBJ1-2; 9 bases map to TRBD1. The V segment lost 3 bases and the J segment 5 bases; nucleotides outside the gene matches: 5. Germline-derived CDR1 and CDR2 are SGHRS and YFSETQ. The CDR3 sequence is 14 residues long.

V gene TRBV19 combines with J gene TRBJ1-2, with 8 nucleotides matching TRBD1. CDR3 length: 14 amino acids. J was trimmed by 4 bases and V by 6 bases; bases with no gene match: 7. In germline, CDR1 is LNHDA, CDR2 SQIVND (reference sequence). The DNA of the CDR3 is TGTGCCAGTAGCCCACAGGGGGGCGGCTATGGCTACACCTTC. Translation gives CASSPQGGGYGYTF.

The chain combines TRBV30 with TRBJ2-2; D not certain. V lost 4 bases, J lost 6 bases, and 12 bases lay in between. Germline V gene lookup returns CDR1 GTSNPN and CDR2 SVGIG (reference sequence). The CDR3 is made up of 13 amino acids. The CDR3 loop reads CAWTSGASGELFF. Written as DNA, the CDR3 is TGTGCCTGGACTTCTGGCGCTTCCGGGGAGCTGTTTTTT.

The chain combines TRBV4-1 with TRBJ2-2; D may be TRBD2 (6 bases). The CDR3 runs to 14 residues. Germline values: CDR1 MGHRA, CDR2 YSYEKL. V was clipped by 1 base and J by 5 bases, with 8 bases between them. The CDR3 sequence: CASSQGEVTGELFF. The CDR3 DNA is TGCGCCAGCAGCCAAGGGGAGGTGACCGGGGAGCTGTTTTTT.

The DNA of the CDR3 is TGCGCCAGCAGCCAAGGGCTCAGGGGGAAAATTTTTGAAAACACCATATATTTT. Amino acid sequence: CASSQGLRGKIFENTIYF. The rearrangement links TRBV4-1 to TRBJ1-3; TRBD1 agrees at 7 bases. Germline assignment: CDR1 MGHRA and CDR2 YSYEKL. This CDR3 spans 18 amino acids. With 1 base clipped from V and 6 bases from J, the junction kept 15 bases outside the gene matches.

This clone was seen more than once but under ten times. The chain links TRBV19 to TRBJ2-2; D is uncertain. The V gene's germline CDR1 is LNHDA and CDR2 SQIVND (reference sequence). The CDR3 is 14 residues long. V lost 6 bases and J 6 bases, leaving 14 bases between the germline ends. CDR3 DNA: TGTGCCAGTAGCACGCGTATGACGCCCGGGGAGCTGTTTTTT. Its translation is CASSTRMTPGELFF. Based on the CDR3 plus reference TRBV19 and TRBJ2-2, the full variable domain is DGGITQSPKYLFRKEGQNVTLSCEQNLNHDAMYWYRQDPGQGLRLIYYSQIVNDFQKGDIAEGYSVSREKKESFPLTVTSAQKNPTAFYLCASSTRMTPGELFFGEGSRLTVL.

This chain connects TRBV5-5 to TRBJ1-2, with D perhaps TRBD1 (6 bases). V gave up 3 bases and J gave up 8 bases, with 14 bases separating them. Germline CDR1 and CDR2: SGHKS and YYEKEE (reference sequence). The length of the CDR3 is 13 residues. CDR3 DNA sequence: TGTGCCAGCAGCTCGGACAGTAGGCTCGGCTACACCTTC. Protein: CASSSDSRLGYTF.

The rearrangement links TRBV7-8 to TRBJ2-1; 9 nucleotides line up with TRBD2. The V segment lost 1 base and the J segment 8 bases; nucleotides outside the gene matches: 12. This CDR3 has 17 residues. CDR1 is SGHVS, CDR2 FQNEAQ, per germline. The CDR3: CASSLVGLGAGGHEQFF. CDR3 nucleotide sequence: TGTGCCAGCAGCTTAGTGGGCCTGGGAGCGGGGGGACATGAGCAGTTCTTC. Based on the CDR3 plus reference TRBV7-8 and TRBJ2-1, the full variable domain is GAGVSQSPRYKVAKRGQDVALRCDPISGHVSLFWYQQALGQGPEFLTYFQNEAQLDKSGLPSDRFFAERPEGSVSTLKIQRTQQEDSAVYLCASSLVGLGAGGHEQFFGPGTRLTVL.

The gene calls are TRBV5-1 and TRBJ1-1; 7 bases match TRBD1. V dropped 3 bases and J dropped 1; count of bases not matched to a gene: 9. This CDR3 is 16 amino acids long. Germline V gene data show CDR1 as SGHRS and CDR2 as YFSETQ. DNA for the CDR3: TGCGCCAGCAGCTCTGGGAGGGGGCCGGAGAACACTGAAGCTTTCTTT. It yields the protein CASSSGRGPENTEAFF.

CDR3 DNA: TGTGCCAGCAGTTTCCCTAATTCACCCCTCCACTTT. Its protein product is CASSFPNSPLHF. V usage is TRBV28 and J usage is TRBJ1-6; D ambiguous. Trimming took 3 bases from V and 6 from J, leaving 3 bases between them. Germline lookup yields CDR1 MDHEN and CDR2 SYDVKM. The CDR3 consists of 12 residues.

CDR3 DNA: TGTGCCAGCAGCTTTTATGAAGGGGGCTTTGTCGGCGGCTACGAGCAGTACTTC. Translating it yields CASSFYEGGFVGGYEQYF. This chain links TRBV5-5 with TRBJ2-7; 7 bases are shared with TRBD1. The CDR3 length is 18 residues. The trim removed 2 bases at V and 3 bases at J, leaving 17 bases unmatched. Germline values: CDR1 SGHKS, CDR2 YYEKEE (reference sequence).

The rearrangement joins TRBV6-2 or TRBV6-3 to TRBJ1-2; TRBD1 aligns across 7 bases. V shed 2 bases, J shed 8 bases, and the junction held 5 bases outside the gene matches. The CDR3 has 13 amino acids. Germline V gives CDR1 MNHEY, CDR2 SVGEGT. Here the CDR3 reads CASSYGQARGYTF. Written as DNA, the CDR3 is TGTGCCAGCAGTTACGGACAGGCGAGAGGCTACACCTTC.

The chain carries TRBV3-1 (or the pseudogene TRBV3-2) and TRBJ2-1; no definite D call. Germline loops: CDR1 LGHDT, CDR2 YNNKEL (reference sequence). The V end lost 3 bases, the J end lost 10 bases, and 7 bases lay between the germline ends. This CDR3 is 11 amino acids long. CDR3 sequence (DNA): TGTGCCAGCAGCCATTTCAAGGAGCAGTTCTTC. Its protein is CASSHFKEQFF.

This clone was counted a single time. This chain uses TRBV11-2 with TRBJ2-1, with a tentative D call TRBD1 (6 bases). V was pared by 5 bases and J by 8 bases, with 22 bases between. This CDR3 region has 16 residues. Per the germline V gene, CDR1 is SGHAT and CDR2 is FQNNGV. This chain's CDR3 is CASSPEGHPISDEQFF. The CDR3 DNA sequence: TGTGCCAGCAGCCCCGAGGGACACCCTATCTCGGATGAGCAGTTCTTC. Variable domain in full (rest from reference TRBV11-2 and TRBJ2-1): EAGVAQSPRYKIIEKRQSVAFWCNPISGHATLYWYQQILGQGPKLLIQFQNNGVVDDSQLPKDRFSAERLKGVDSTLKIQPAKLEDSAVYLCASSPEGHPISDEQFFGPGTRLTVL.

About this clone itself: This specimen includes other DNA sequences encoding the same CDR3. The chain recombines TRBV11-3 with TRBJ1-3, with D hard to call. The CDR3 spans 13 residues. V lost 4 bases and J 4 bases, leaving 8 bases between the germline ends. Germline CDR1 reads SGHNT; CDR2 reads YENEEA. CDR3 residues: CASSSLPGNTIYF. CDR3 DNA: TGTGCCAGCAGCTCTCTCCCCGGAAACACCATATATTTT.

The chain combines TRBV19 with TRBJ1-2, with D possibly TRBD1 on 5 matching bases. This CDR3 region has 16 residues. Trimming took 6 bases from V and 2 from J, leaving 19 bases between them. CDR1 is LNHDA, CDR2 SQIVND, per germline (reference sequence). CDR3 loop: CASSPGAAKRNYGYTF. Written as DNA, the CDR3 is TGTGCCAGTAGCCCTGGGGCTGCAAAAAGGAACTATGGCTACACCTTC.

This chain links TRBV18 with TRBJ2-3, with D hard to call. Trimming stripped 5 bases from V and 1 base from J, with 4 bases between. From germline, CDR1 is KGHSH and CDR2 LQKENI. This CDR3 is 12 amino acids long. This CDR3 is CASSSGTDTQYF. DNA of the CDR3: TGTGCCAGCTCAAGTGGCACAGATACGCAGTATTTT.

V and J are TRBV19 and TRBJ1-6; no clear D. The CDR3 runs to 15 residues. In germline, CDR1 is LNHDA, CDR2 SQIVND (reference sequence). Trimming cost V 2 bases and J 7 bases, with 12 bases left between them. The CDR3 coding sequence is TGTGCCAGTAGTATAACCAGTCAAACCAATTCACCCCTCCACTTT. This encodes CASSITSQTNSPLHF.

This clone has more than one count but fewer than ten. The chain has TRBV4-3 and TRBJ2-7; D might be TRBD1 (5 bases). Germline CDR1 reads LGHNA; CDR2 reads YSLEER. The germline V and J ends were trimmed by 0 bases and 2 bases, with 14 bases remaining between them. This CDR3 is built from 16 residues. The CDR3 protein is CASSQDRVGTAYEQYF. In DNA, the CDR3 is TGCGCCAGCAGCCAAGACAGGGTCGGTACCGCCTACGAGCAGTACTTC.

The chain is built from TRBV24-1 and TRBJ2-1, with 12 bases identical to TRBD2. The ends lost 4 bases at V and 1 base at J; junction bases unmatched: 4. The germline V gene encodes CDR1 KGHDR and CDR2 SFDVKD. CDR3 size: 17 residues. CDR3 protein: CATSDPTSGGSYNEQFF. CDR3 coding DNA: TGTGCCACCAGTGACCCAACTAGCGGGGGGTCCTACAATGAGCAGTTCTTC.

The rearrangement links TRBV7-8 to TRBJ1-2; 7 bases match TRBD1. Per the germline V gene, CDR1 is SGHVS and CDR2 is FQNEAQ. The V and J ends lost 5 bases and 2 bases, in that order; junction bases with no gene match: 8. The CDR3 sequence is 15 residues long. The CDR3 protein is CASSTGTGDNYGYTF. The CDR3 DNA reads as TGTGCCAGCAGCACGGGAACAGGGGACAACTATGGCTACACCTTC.

V usage is TRBV6-2 or TRBV6-3 and J usage is TRBJ2-7; tentatively, D is TRBD2 (5 bases). The length of the CDR3 is 15 residues. Germline V gene sequence: CDR1 MNHEY, CDR2 SVGEGT. The germline V and J ends were trimmed by 4 bases and 3 bases, with 16 bases remaining between them. Here the CDR3 reads CASSFLPGSGYEQYF. The CDR3 nucleotides read TGTGCCAGCAGTTTCCTTCCGGGGTCCGGCTACGAGCAGTACTTC.